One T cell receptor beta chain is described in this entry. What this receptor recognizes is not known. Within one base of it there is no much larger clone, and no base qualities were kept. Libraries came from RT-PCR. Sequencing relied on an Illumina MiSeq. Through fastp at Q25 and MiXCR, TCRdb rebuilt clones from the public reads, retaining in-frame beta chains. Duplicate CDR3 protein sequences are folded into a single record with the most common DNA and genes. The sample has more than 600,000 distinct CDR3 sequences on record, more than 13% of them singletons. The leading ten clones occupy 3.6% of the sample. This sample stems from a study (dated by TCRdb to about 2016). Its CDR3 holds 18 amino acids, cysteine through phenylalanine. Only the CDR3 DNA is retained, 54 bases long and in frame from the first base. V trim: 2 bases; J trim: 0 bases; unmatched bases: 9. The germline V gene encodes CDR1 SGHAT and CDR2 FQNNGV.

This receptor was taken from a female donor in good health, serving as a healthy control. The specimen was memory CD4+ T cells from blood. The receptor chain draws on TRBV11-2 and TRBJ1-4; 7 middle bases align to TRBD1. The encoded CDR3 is CASSLTHRTGATNEKLFF. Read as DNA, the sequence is TGTGCCAGCAGCTTAACCCATAGGACAGGCGCAACTAATGAAAAACTGTTTTTT.